This T cell receptor (beta chain) derives from a study of OX40 agonist ivuxolimab in advanced cancers. Findings and limits, study-wide: There were also nonresponders showing low normalized T-cell clonal expansion.

This clone has more than one count but fewer than ten. What it binds is not known. The protocol was immunoSEQ multiplex PCR, while the TCRdb copy is restricted to in-frame clones and leaves out a portion. The sample has roughly 40,000 clones, about 91% seen once. The V gene end was trimmed by 6 bases and the J gene end by 7 bases; junction bases not matched to a gene: 12. The germline CDR1 and CDR2 sequences are MNHEY and SMNVEV (reference sequence). The CDR3 loop spans 15 amino acids. Sequencing used CD4+ or CD8+ T cells sorted from blood, obtained in a trial of the OX40 agonist ivuxolimab. The rearrangement links TRBV27 to TRBJ2-5; TRBD1 aligns across 9 bases. The source of this sequence is an adult with an advanced solid tumor such as melanoma, head and neck, liver or kidney cancer. The CDR3 coding sequence is TGTGCCAGCAGCCTGGGACCGGGACAGGGCGGGACCCAGTACTTC. Protein sequence: CASSLGPGQGGTQYF.